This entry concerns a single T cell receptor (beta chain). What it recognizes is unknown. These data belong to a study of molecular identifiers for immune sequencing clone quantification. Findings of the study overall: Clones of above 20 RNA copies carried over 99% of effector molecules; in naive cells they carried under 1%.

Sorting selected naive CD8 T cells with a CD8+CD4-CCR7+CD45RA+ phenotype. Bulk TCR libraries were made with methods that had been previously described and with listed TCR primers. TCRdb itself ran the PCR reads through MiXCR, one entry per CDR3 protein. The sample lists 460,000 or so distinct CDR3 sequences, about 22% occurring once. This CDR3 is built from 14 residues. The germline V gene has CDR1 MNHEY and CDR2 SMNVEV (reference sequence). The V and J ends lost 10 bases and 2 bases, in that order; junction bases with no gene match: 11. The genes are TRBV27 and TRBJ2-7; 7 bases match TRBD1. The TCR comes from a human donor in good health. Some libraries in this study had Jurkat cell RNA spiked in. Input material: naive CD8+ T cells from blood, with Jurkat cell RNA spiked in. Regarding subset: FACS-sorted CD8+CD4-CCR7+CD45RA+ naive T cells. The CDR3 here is CATKRQGPTYEQYF. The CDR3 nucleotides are TGTGCCACCAAACGACAGGGTCCGACCTACGAGCAGTACTTC.